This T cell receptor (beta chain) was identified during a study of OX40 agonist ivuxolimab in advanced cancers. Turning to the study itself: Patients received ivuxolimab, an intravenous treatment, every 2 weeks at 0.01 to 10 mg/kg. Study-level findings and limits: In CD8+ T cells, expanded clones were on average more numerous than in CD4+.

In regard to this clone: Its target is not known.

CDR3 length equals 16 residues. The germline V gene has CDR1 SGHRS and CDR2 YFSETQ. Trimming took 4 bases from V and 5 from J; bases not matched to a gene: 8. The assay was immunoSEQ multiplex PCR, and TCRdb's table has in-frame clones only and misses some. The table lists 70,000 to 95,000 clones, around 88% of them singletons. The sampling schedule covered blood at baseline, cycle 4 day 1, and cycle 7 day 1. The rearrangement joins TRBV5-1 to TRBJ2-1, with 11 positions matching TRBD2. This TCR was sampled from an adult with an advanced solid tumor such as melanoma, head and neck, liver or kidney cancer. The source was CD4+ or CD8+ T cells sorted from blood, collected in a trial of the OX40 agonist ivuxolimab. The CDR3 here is CASSPGVAGGNNEQFF. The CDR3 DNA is TGCGCCAGCAGCCCCGGGGTAGCGGGGGGGAACAATGAGCAGTTCTTC.